This T cell receptor (beta chain) was observed in a study of cytomegalovirus exposure and HLA in healthy donors (dated by TCRdb to the late 2010s). About the investigation overall: According to an earlier analysis of 587 of the donors, about 190 million T cells yielded 100 million or so unique TCR beta sequences and roughly 280 Gb of sequence data. Alongside the repertoire data, information on donor age, sex, ethnicity and CMV serostatus was compiled. Of the roughly 390 genotyped donors, approximately 80% were placed in the genetic ancestry cluster associated with self-reported Caucasian donors. To predict cytomegalovirus infection status, the study brought together high-throughput TCR immunosequencing, statistical association of individual TCRs with disease status, and machine learning. HLA typing covered class I and class II loci at four-digit resolution. The later analysis used no new phenotypic data to find candidate immune exposures, relying instead on TCR beta sequences and their occurrence across donors. To decide whether each TCR beta V gene segment behaved as functional or pseudogenic, an earlier analysis of 587 of the donors relied on high-throughput TCR beta sequencing. Besides the first cohort of 550 to 750 subjects, a separate validation cohort made up of 120 different subjects was used. Around 320 gigabases of sequencing data and approximately 80 million unique TCR sequences were included in an early release covering over 600 HLA-typed donors. Typing coverage varied by locus: roughly 629-640 donors for A, B, C, DRB1 and DQB1; more than 500 for DQA1; 600 to 610 for DPA1; some 470 for DPB1. All discovery cohort repertoires had been generated using a single sequencing platform. Across 300 to 500 genotyped donors of the cohort, an average of about 240,000 unique TCR beta nucleotide sequences per donor were sequenced, and approximately 17% of those sequences were non-productive. The study was designed to test whether signatures of past pathogen exposure could be identified by cataloging public T cell receptors. Because of strong linkage in the cohort, roughly five DR-DQ haplotypes were treated as single units for association and clustering. A later genetic analysis used genome-wide SNP genotypes for about three fifths of the 666 donors, treating that subset as a discovery cohort. The study profiled the T cell repertoires of fewer than 850 subjects by immunosequencing and related them to cytomegalovirus serostatus. In a later analysis, previously published TCR beta repertoires from about 670 donors were re-analyzed and high-resolution HLA genotyping was added so that TCR occurrence patterns could be studied. Broader findings and caveats from the paper: The classifier was reported to diagnose cytomegalovirus status with high specificity and sensitivity in both the original and validation cohorts. Sequencing depth was assumed to be roughly uniform across donors in the presence/absence analyses, though that assumption may not hold. When HLA alleles, especially DR and DQ, strongly co-occurred, attributing TCR associations to individual alleles was difficult. A few of the identified cytomegalovirus-associated TCR beta chains were confirmed in vitro to be specific for cytomegalovirus antigens. In an earlier analysis of about 540 of the donors, most TCR beta V segments were observed in productive rearrangements about 87% or about 30% of the time, broadly matching IMGT annotations. Most CMV-associated TCR beta chains appeared to be HLA-restricted in a later analysis, and the HLA associations seemed to be driven largely by CMV exposure. A later analysis associated 17,000 or so TCR beta sequences with specific HLA alleles at a false discovery rate of 0.05. A later genetic analysis reported fewer N-insertions in productive TCRs among donors in an Asian-associated ancestry cluster than the roughly 650-donor mean. In the study, approximately 150 TCR beta chains were listed as associated with cytomegalovirus. The authors suggested that the approach could potentially be generalized to other disease states and immunological phenotypes. This cohort had only TCR beta chains sequenced, and the lack of alpha or paired-chain data limited which features could be detected. CMV serostatus was the only immune exposure information available for the cohort. A further reported finding was that TCR beta sequences accurately predicted the HLA-A and HLA-B alleles for most subjects in the first cohort. A cluster of highly shared sequence variants was judged likely to be a technical artifact of the sequencing pipeline. HLA typing was unavailable for some donors at each locus, so association tests used only the typed subset. Most TCR sequences were observed very rarely across donors, whereas some public TCRs were present in many individuals. In a later analysis, HLA-associated TCR beta chains were found to be more clonally expanded and to have lower generation probabilities than equally common non-associated chains. An association between a missense DCLRE1C variant and V-gene and J-gene trimming of TCR beta chains was found in a later genetic analysis and replicated in an independent cohort. Linkage disequilibrium might explain the correlated functional status among segregating V segments, but an unknown experimental factor could not be excluded. Because counts were too low, about 18 rarely observed V segments, including chromosome 9 orphons, were left out of the earlier analysis of some 600 of the donors. In a later analysis, TCR association rates were found to vary across HLA loci, with the most associated TCRs seen for DRB1 alleles and the fewest for HLA-C alleles. Because the 87-base-pair reads could not distinguish some IMGT-functional V segments, including TRBV6-2 and TRBV6-3, those segments were excluded. In a later analysis, several top co-occurrence clusters were reported to appear linked to parvovirus B19, influenza, CMV and Epstein-Barr virus.

In total, 600 or so healthy bone marrow donors made up the cohort. At the time of sampling, all cohort members were nominally healthy, though unrecorded immune exposures were likely present. The donor was CMV seronegative and was included in the group of about 400 seronegative cohort members. A peripheral blood sample was collected from each donor, and TCR beta sequencing was performed on peripheral blood mononuclear cells. The Qiagen DNeasy Blood Extraction Kit was used to extract genomic DNA from the blood cell samples. With regard to this clone: Its antigen specificity is not known. No quality values exist for individual bases; no much larger clone is one base distant.

Between the V and J ends, shortened by 1 base and 3 bases respectively, the junction contains 9 bases. The CDR3 holds 14 amino acids from the cysteine to the phenylalanine. Of all the DNA, just the CDR3 is kept, 42 bases in frame from base 1. CDR1 and CDR2 were assigned from the germline V gene (reference sequence) as MNHEY and SMNVEV. The method was the immunoSEQ multiplex PCR assay. A mixture of 60 forward primers for TCR Vbeta segments and 13 reverse primers for TCR Jbeta segments was used in the multiplex PCR. The CDR3 region of rearranged TCR beta genes was amplified from genomic DNA by a multiplex PCR assay. The amplified TCR beta libraries were sequenced on the Illumina HiSeq System as 87-base-pair reads. The published analysis was carried out like this. In a later analysis, 70 million to 95 million unique TCR beta chains were counted across the 650 to 700 repertoires, and some 10 million of these chains were shared by at least two donors. To remove PCR and sequencing errors, raw reads were error-corrected and collapsed into unique sequences using a nearest-neighbor algorithm that merged closely related sequences. To assign V, D and J gene segments, CDR3 sequences were aligned to IMGT reference sequences. For a sequence to be retained, at least a six-nucleotide match to both a V gene segment and a J gene segment was required. A rearrangement counted as productive if the CDR3 had no stop codons and remained in frame with V and J, and every other rearrangement counted as non-productive. Following IMGT convention, CDR3 was defined as the stretch from the second conserved V-encoded cysteine up to the conserved J-encoded phenylalanine. The earlier analysis of 450 to 750 of the donors excluded any sequence lacking an unambiguous match to a single V gene segment. An earlier analysis of about 590 of the donors classified V segments as functional when productive rearrangements were above 56.7% and as segregating when the standard deviation between donors was above 5%. A statistical classification framework was developed to diagnose cytomegalovirus status using the catalog of TCR beta chain sequences. In a later analysis, TCR nucleotide sequences were compared against IMGT/GENE-DB human TR gene sequences so that V and J genes could be assigned. In a later analysis, CDR3 sequences and most-parsimonious VDJ recombination scenarios were assigned using the TCRdist pipeline. In a later analysis, each TCR beta chain was defined by its CDR3 amino acid sequence together with its V-gene family, and reads without a unique V-gene family were excluded. A later analysis removed 550 to 700 highly shared, low-generation-probability nucleotide sequences to deal with suspected cross-contamination and a sequencing artifact. In a later analysis, a clonal expansion index was calculated for each public chain from normalized within-repertoire ranks of inferred template counts. In a later analysis, generation probabilities were computed using a VDJ recombination model fitted to out-of-frame rearrangements, and the results were checked against IGoR. Hypergeometric tests were used in a later analysis to score TCR-TCR, TCR-HLA and TCR-CMV co-occurrence, with a repertoire-size bias correction applied to the TCR pairs. To estimate false discovery rates, a later analysis permuted the HLA or CMV assignments 20 times. A later analysis grouped co-occurring TCRs with DBSCAN, adding TCRdist sequence similarity when clustering within HLA-allele-positive subsets. Repertoires with fewer than 30,000 or more than 120,000 public chains were left out of co-occurrence clustering, as were about 5 repertoires with anomalous nucleotide sharing. The clones in this table, taken by TCRdb from immuneACCESS, are in-frame only. Not every clone is retained; where verified, under half of the shortfall comes from an unresolved V gene, and the cause of the rest is unknown. The V and J calls and clone size were taken over from that table, and D and trimming were inferred from the DNA. A total of some 110,000 clones appear in this sample, just over 70% of them only once. The leading ten clones occupy approximately 0.8% of the sample.

The V and J segments used are TRBV27 and TRBJ1-2; the D segment could be TRBD1, given 6 matching bases. Input material: PBMCs. The receptor was derived from a boy aged 5 to 17 in good health and CMV-seronegative. Here the CDR3 is given as CASSLWGPDYGYTF. The nucleotide sequence is given as TGTGCCAGCAGTTTATGGGGGCCGGACTATGGCTACACCTTC.